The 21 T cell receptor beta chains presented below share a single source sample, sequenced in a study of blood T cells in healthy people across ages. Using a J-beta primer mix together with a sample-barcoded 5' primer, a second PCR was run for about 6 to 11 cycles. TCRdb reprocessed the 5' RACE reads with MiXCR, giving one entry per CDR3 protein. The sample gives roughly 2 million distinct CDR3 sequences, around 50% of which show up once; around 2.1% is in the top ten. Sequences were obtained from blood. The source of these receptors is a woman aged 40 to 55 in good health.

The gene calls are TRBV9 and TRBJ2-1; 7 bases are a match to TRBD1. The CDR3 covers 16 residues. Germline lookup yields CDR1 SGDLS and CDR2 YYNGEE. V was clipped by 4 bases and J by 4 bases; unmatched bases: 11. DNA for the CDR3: TGTGCCAGCAGCCAAGGGGACAGCAGAGTTTACAATGAGCAGTTCTTC. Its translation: CASSQGDSRVYNEQFF.

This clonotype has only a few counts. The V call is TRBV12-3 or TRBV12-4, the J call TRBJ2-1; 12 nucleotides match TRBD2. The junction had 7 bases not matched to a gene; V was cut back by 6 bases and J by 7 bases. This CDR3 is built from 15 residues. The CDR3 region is CASRYLAGGLNEQFF. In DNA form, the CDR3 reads TGTGCCAGCAGATATCTAGCGGGGGGGCTAAATGAGCAGTTCTTC.

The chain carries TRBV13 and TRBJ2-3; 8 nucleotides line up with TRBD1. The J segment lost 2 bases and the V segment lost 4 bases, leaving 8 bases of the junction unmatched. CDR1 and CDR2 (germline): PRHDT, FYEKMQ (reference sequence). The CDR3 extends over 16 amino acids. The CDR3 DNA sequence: TGTGCCAGCAGCTCCCCGGGACAGGCCCTCACAGATACGCAGTATTTT. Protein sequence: CASSSPGQALTDTQYF.

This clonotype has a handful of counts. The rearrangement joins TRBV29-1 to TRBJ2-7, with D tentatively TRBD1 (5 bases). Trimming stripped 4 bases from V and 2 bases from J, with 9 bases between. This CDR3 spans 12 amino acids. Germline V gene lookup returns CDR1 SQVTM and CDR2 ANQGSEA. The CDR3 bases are TGCAGCGTTGCCCCAGGGACCTACGAGCAGTACTTC. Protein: CSVAPGTYEQYF.

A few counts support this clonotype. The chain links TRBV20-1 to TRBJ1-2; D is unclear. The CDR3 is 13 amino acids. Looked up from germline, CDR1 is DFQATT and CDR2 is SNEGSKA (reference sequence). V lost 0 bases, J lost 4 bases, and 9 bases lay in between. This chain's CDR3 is CSARDRRVYGYTF. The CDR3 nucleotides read TGCAGTGCTAGAGACCGACGGGTCTATGGCTACACCTTC.

CDR3 region: CSVLPGTATYEQYF. The CDR3, as DNA: TGCAGCGTTCTTCCCGGGACAGCAACCTACGAGCAGTACTTC. The V gene is TRBV29-1, the J gene TRBJ2-7, with 7 nucleotides matching TRBD1. The CDR3 covers 14 residues. After removal of 5 bases from V and 2 bases from J, the junction contained 9 bases not matched to a gene. The germline V gene has CDR1 SQVTM and CDR2 ANQGSEA.

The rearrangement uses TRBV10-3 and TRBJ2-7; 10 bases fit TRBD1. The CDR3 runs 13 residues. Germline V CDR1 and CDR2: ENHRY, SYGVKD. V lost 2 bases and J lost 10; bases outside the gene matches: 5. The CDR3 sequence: CAISEPDRGHQYF. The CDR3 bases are TGTGCCATCAGTGAGCCAGACAGGGGGCACCAGTACTTC.

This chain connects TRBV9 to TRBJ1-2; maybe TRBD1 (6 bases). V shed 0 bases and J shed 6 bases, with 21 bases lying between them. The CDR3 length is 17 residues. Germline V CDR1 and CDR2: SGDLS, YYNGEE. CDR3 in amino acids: CASSVAAGAGAYDGYTF. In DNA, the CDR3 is TGTGCCAGCAGCGTAGCTGCGGGGGCAGGGGCGTATGATGGCTACACCTTC.

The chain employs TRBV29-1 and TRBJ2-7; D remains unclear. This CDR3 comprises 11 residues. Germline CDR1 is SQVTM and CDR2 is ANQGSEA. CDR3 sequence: CSALQSYEQYF. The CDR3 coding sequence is TGCAGTGCCTTACAGAGCTACGAGCAGTACTTC.

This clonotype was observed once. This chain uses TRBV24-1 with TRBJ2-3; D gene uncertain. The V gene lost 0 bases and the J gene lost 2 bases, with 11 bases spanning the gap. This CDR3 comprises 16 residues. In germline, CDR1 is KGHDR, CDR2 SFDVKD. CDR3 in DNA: TGTGCCACCAGTGATTTGGGCGCCCTCCCCACAGATACGCAGTATTTT. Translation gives CATSDLGALPTDTQYF.

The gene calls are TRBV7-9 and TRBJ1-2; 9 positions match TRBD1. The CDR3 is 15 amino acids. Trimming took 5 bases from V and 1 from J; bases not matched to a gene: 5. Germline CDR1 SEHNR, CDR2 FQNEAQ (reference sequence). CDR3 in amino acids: CASSVGQGGNYGYTF. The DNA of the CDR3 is TGTGCCAGCAGCGTGGGACAGGGAGGTAACTATGGCTACACCTTC.

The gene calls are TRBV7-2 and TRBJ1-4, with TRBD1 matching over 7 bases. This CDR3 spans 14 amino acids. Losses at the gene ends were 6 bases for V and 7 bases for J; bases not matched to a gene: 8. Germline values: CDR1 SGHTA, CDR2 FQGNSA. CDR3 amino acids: CASSPRAGGEKLFF. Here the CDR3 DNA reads TGTGCCAGCAGTCCACGGGCAGGGGGTGAAAAACTGTTTTTT.

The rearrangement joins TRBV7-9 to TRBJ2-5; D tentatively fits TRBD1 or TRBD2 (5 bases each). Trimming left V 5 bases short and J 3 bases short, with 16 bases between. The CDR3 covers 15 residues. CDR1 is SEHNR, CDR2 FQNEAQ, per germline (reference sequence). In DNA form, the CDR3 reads TGTGCCAGCAGCCCCCCCCCAGGGACGGAAGAGACCCAGTACTTC. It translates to CASSPPPGTEETQYF.

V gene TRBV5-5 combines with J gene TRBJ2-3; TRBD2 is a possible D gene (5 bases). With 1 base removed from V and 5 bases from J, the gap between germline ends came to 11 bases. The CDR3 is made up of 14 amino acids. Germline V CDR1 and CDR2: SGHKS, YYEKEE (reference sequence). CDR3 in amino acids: CASSLPPGLDTQYF. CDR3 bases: TGTGCCAGCAGCTTGCCTCCGGGGTTAGATACGCAGTATTTT.

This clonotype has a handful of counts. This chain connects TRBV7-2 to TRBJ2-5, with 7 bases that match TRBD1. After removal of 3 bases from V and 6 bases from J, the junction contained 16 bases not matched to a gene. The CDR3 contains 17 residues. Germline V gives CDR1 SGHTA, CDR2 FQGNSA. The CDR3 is CASSLSSFTGQTKTQYF. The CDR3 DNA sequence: TGTGCCAGCAGCTTGTCGAGCTTCACGGGACAGACGAAGACCCAGTACTTC.

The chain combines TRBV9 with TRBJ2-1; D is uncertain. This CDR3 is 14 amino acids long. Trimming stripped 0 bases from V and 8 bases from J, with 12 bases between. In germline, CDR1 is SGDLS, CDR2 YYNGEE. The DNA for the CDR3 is TGTGCCAGCAGCGTAGCTAGGGCCGACGATGAGCAGTTCTTC. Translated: CASSVARADDEQFF.

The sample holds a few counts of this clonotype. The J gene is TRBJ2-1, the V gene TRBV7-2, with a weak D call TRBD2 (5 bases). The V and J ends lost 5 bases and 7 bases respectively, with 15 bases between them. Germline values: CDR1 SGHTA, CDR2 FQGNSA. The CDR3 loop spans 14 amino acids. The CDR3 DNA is TGTGCCAGCAGCCCTCCGGGCTGGGAGAATGAGCAGTTCTTC. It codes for CASSPPGWENEQFF.

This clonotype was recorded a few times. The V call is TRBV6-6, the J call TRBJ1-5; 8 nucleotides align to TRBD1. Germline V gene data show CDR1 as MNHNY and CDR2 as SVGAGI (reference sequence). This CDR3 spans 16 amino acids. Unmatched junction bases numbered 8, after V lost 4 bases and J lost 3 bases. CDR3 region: CASSSLQGAFNQPQHF. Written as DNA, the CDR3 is TGTGCCAGCAGTTCCCTCCAGGGGGCTTTCAATCAGCCCCAGCATTTT.

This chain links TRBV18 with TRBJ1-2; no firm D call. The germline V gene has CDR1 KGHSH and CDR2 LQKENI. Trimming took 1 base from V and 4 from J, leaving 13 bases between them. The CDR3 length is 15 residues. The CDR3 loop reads CASSPLDLGGYGYTF. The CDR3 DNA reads TGTGCCAGCTCACCACTGGACCTTGGCGGCTATGGCTACACCTTC.

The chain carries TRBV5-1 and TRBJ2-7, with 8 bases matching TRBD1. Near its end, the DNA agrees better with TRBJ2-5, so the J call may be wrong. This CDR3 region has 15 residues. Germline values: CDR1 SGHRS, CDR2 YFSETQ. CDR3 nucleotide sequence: TGCGCCAGCAGCCCAGGACAGGGCGGTTGGGAGACCCAGTACTTC. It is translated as CASSPGQGGWETQYF.

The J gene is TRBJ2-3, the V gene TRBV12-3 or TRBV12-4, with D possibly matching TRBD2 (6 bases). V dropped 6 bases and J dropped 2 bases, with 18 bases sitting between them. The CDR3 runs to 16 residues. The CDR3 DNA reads TGTGCCAGCAGCCCTCTCGGGGGAGCCGTCACAGATACGCAGTATTTT. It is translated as CASSPLGGAVTDTQYF.